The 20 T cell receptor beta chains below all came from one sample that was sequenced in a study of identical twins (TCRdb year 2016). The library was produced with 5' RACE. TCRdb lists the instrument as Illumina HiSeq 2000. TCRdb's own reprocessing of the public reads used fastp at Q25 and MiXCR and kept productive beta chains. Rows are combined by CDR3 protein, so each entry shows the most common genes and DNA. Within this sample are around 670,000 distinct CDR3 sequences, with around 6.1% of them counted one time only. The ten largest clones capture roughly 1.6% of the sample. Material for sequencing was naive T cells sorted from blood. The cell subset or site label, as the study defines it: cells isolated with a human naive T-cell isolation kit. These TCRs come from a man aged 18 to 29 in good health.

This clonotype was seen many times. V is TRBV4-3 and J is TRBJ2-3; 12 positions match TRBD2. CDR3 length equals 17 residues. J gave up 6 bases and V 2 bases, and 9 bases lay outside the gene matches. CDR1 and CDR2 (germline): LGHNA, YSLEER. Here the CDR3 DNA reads TGCGCCAGCAGCCAACCCCTAGCGGGAGGGCCGTTCGATACGCAGTATTTT. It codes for CASSQPLAGGPFDTQYF.

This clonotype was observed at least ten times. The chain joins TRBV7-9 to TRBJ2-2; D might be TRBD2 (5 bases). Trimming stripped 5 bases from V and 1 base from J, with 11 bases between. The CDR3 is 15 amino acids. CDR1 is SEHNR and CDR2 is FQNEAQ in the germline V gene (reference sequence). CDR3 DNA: TGTGCCAGCAGCCCTCGTGGGAGGAACACCGGGGAGCTGTTTTTT. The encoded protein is CASSPRGRNTGELFF.

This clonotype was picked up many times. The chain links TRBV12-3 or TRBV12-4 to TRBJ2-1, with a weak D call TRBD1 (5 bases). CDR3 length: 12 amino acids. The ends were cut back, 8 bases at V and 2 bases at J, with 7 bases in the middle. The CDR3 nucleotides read TGTGCCAGCCTAGGGGCCTACAATGAGCAGTTCTTC. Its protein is CASLGAYNEQFF.

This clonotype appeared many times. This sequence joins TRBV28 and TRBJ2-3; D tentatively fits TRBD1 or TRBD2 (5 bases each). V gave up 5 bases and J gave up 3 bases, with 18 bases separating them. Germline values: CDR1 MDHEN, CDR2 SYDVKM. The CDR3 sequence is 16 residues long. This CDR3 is CASSPIRGERTDTQYF. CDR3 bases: TGTGCCAGCAGTCCCATCCGAGGGGAAAGGACAGATACGCAGTATTTT. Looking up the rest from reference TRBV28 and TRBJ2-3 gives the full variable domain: DVKVTQSSRYLVKRTGEKVFLECVQDMDHENMFWYRQDPGLGLRLIYFSYDVKMKEKGDIPEGYSVSREKKERFSLILESASTNQTSMYLCASSPIRGERTDTQYFGPGTRLTVL.

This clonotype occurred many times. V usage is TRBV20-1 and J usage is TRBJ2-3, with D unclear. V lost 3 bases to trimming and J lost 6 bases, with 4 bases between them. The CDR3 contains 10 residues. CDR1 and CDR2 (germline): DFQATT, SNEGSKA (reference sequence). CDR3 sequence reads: CSARQDTQYF. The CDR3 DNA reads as TGCAGTGCTAGGCAGGATACGCAGTATTTT.

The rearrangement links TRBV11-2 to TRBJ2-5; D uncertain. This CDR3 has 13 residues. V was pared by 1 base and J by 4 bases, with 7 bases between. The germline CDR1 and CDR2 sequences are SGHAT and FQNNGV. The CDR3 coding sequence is TGTGCCAGCAGCTTAGTGGTACGAGAGACCCAGTACTTC. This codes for CASSLVVRETQYF.

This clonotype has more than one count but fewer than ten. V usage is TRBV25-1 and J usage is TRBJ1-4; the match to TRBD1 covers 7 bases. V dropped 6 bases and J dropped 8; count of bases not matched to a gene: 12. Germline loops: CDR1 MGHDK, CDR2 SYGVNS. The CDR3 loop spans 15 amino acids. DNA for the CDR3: TGTGCCAGCAGCGAAGTGCAGGGGGGTCGGGAAAAACTGTTTTTT. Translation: CASSEVQGGREKLFF.

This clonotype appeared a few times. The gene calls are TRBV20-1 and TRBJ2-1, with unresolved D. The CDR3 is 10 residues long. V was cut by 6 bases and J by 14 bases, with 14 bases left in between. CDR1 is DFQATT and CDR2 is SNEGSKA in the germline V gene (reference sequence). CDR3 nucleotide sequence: TGCAGTGCGGGTAGCAAGGAAAAGTTCTTC. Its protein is CSAGSKEKFF.

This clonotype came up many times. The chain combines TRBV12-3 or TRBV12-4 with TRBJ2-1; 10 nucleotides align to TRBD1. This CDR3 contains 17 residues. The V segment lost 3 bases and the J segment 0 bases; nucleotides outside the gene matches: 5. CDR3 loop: CASSFMGQGSSYNEQFF. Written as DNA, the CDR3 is TGTGCCAGCAGTTTTATGGGACAGGGGAGCTCCTACAATGAGCAGTTCTTC.

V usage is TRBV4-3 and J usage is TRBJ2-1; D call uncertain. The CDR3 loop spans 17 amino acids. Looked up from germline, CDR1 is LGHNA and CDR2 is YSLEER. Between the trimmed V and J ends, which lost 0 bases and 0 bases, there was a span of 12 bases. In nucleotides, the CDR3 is TGCGCCAGCAGCCAAGAGTTGACCCCAAGCTCCTACAATGAGCAGTTCTTC. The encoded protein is CASSQELTPSSYNEQFF.

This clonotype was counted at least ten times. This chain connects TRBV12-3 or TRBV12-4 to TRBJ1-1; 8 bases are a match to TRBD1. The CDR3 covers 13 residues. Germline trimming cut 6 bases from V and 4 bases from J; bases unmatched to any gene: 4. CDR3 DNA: TGTGCCAGCAGGTTACAGGGGGGCACTGAAGCTTTCTTT. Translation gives CASRLQGGTEAFF.

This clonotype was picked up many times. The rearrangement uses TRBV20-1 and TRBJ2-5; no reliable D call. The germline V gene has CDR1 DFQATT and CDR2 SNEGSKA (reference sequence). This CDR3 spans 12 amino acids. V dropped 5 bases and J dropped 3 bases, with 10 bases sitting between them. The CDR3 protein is CSALTEKETQYF. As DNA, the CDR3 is TGCAGTGCTTTGACTGAGAAAGAGACCCAGTACTTC.

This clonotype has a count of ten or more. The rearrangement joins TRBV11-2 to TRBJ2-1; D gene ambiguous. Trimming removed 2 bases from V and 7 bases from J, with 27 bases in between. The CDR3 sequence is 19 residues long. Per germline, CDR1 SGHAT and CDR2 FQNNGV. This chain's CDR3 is CASSLRARQTPSSRNEQFF. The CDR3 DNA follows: TGTGCCAGCAGCTTACGGGCCCGGCAGACACCCTCCTCTCGGAATGAGCAGTTCTTC.

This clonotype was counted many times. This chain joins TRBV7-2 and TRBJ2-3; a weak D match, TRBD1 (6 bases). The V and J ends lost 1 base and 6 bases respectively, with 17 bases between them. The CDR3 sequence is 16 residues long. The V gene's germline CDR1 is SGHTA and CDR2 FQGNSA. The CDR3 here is CASSLEGEPSLDTQYF. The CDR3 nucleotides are TGTGCCAGCAGCTTAGAGGGGGAGCCTTCACTGGATACGCAGTATTTT. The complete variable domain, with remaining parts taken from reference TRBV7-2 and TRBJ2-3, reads GAGVSQSPSNKVTEKGKDVELRCDPISGHTALYWYRQSLGQGLEFLIYFQGNSAPDKSGLPSDRFSAERTGGSVSTLTIQRTQQEDSAVYLCASSLEGEPSLDTQYFGPGTRLTVL.

The CDR3 region has the DNA TGTGCCAGCAGTTCCGGTCCGGTCGACAATGAGCAGTTCTTC. Amino acids: CASSSGPVDNEQFF. The genes are TRBV7-8 and TRBJ2-1; no firm D call. Germline V lookup: CDR1 SGHVS, CDR2 FQNEAQ. V lost 6 bases and J 5 bases, leaving 14 bases between the germline ends. The CDR3 runs to 14 residues.

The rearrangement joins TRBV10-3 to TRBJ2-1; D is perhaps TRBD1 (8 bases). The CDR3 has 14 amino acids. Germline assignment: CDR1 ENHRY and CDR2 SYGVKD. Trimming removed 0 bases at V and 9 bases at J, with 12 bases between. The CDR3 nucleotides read TGTGCCATCAGTGAGTCCAACAGGGGGGGTGAGCAGTTCTTC. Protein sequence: CAISESNRGGEQFF.

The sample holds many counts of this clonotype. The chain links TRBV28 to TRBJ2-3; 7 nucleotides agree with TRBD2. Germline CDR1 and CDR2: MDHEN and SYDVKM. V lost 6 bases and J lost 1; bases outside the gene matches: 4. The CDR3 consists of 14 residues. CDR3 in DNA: TGTGCCAGCAGCGCGGGAGCCGGCACAGATACGCAGTATTTT. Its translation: CASSAGAGTDTQYF.

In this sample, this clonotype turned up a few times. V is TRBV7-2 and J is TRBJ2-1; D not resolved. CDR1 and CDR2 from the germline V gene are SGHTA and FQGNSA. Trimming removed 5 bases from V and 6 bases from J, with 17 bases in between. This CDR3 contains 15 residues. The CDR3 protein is CASSGRVGPGNEQFF. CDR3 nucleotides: TGTGCCAGCAGCGGACGGGTAGGGCCGGGCAATGAGCAGTTCTTC.

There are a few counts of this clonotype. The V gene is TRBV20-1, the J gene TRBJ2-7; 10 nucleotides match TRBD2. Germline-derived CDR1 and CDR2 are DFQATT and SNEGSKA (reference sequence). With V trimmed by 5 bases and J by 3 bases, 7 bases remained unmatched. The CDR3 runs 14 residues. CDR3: CSASGTSEFYEQYF. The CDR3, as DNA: TGCAGTGCTTCCGGGACTAGCGAGTTCTACGAGCAGTACTTC.

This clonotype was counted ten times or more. The CDR3 DNA is TGTGCCAGCAGCCCGGGACTAGTTAAAGAGACCCAGTACTTC. Its translation is CASSPGLVKETQYF. V gene TRBV12-3 or TRBV12-4 combines with J gene TRBJ2-5; 8 nucleotides match TRBD2. J gave up 3 bases and V 6 bases, and 6 bases lay outside the gene matches. There are 14 residues in the CDR3.